The clone carrying this TCR beta chain has at least ten counts. As yet, its antigen is unknown. The data originate from a study of T-cell reconstitution after alpha-beta-depleted transplantation in children. General observations from the study: Some patients' high day-60 TCRbeta diversity was attributed to recipient cells surviving conditioning. About two months after transplant, alpha-beta T cells reportedly came from several hundred expanded graft clones. At the one-year point after transplant, T-cell counts and TCRbeta diversity were found to come mostly from T cells that had been newly produced.

The TCRbeta library incorporated unique molecular identifiers. TCRdb re-called the PCR reads through MiXCR, storing one row per CDR3 protein. The sample contains around 190,000 distinct CDR3 sequences, about 7% of which appear only once. Trimming took 8 bases from V and 4 from J, leaving 11 bases between them. The CDR3 runs 11 residues. Germline V gene sequence: CDR1 SQVTM, CDR2 ANQGSEA. The clonotype originates from a boy between 2 and 15 years old with acute lymphoblastic leukemia, due to receive a stem cell transplant. This chain connects TRBV29-1 to TRBJ1-1; D is unresolved. The sequences come from PBMCs, collected before TCRalphabeta/CD19-depleted stem cell transplant. CDR3 protein: CSLMASTEAFF. The CDR3, as DNA: TGCAGCCTGATGGCGTCCACTGAAGCTTTCTTT.